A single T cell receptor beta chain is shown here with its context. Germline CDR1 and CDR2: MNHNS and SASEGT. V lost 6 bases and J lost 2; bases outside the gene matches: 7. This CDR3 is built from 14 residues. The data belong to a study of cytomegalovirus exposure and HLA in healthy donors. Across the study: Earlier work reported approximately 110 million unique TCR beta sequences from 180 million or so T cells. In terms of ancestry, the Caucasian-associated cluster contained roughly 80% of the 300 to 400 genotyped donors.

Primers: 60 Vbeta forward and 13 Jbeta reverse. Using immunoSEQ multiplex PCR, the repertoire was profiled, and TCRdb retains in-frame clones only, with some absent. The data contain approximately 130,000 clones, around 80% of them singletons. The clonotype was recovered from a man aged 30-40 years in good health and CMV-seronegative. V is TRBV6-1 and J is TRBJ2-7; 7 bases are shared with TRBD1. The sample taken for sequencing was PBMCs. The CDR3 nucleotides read TGTGCCAGCAGAATAGAGGACAGGACCTACGAGCAGTACTTC. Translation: CASRIEDRTYEQYF.